This TCR beta chain was captured by sequencing in a study of cytomegalovirus exposure and HLA in healthy donors. Of note for this clone: Its antigen is still unknown.

Researchers ran the PCR with 60 Vbeta and 13 Jbeta primers. Measured with immunoSEQ multiplex PCR; TCRdb has only the in-frame clones, and not every one. The table shows tens of thousands of clones, with about 87% occurring only once. Study results and limitations: As a later analysis revealed, the rate of TCR association differed by HLA locus, with DRB1 most and HLA-C fewest.

The CDR3 loop spans 16 amino acids. The V and J ends lost 2 bases and 4 bases, in that order; junction bases with no gene match: 5. Germline V lookup: CDR1 MRHNA, CDR2 SNTAGT. Sample: PBMCs. This rearrangement joins TRBV6-4 to TRBJ2-3, with TRBD2 identical over 11 bases. The sequence was collected from a boy between 10 and 17 years old in good health and CMV-seronegative. The CDR3 coding sequence is TGTGCCAGCAGTGACCGGGGGACTAGCGGACCAGATACGCAGTATTTT. Amino acids: CASSDRGTSGPDTQYF.